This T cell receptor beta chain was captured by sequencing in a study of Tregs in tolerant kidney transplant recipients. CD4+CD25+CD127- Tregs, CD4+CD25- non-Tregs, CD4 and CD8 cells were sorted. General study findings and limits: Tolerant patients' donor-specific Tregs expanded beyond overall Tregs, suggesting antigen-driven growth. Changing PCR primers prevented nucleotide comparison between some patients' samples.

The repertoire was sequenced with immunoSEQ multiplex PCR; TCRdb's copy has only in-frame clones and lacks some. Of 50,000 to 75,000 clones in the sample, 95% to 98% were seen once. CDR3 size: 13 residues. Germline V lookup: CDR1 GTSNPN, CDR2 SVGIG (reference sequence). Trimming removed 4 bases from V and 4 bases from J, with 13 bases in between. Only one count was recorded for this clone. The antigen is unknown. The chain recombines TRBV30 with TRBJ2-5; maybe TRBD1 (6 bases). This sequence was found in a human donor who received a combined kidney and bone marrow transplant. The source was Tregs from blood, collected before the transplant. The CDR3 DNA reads TGTGCCTGGACGTTAACAGGGAGAGAGACCCAGTACTTC. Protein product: CAWTLTGRETQYF.